Following are 28 T cell receptor beta chains from one sample sequenced in a study of shared clonotypes between healthy human individuals. The table came from immunoSEQ multiplex PCR; TCRdb's copy has only in-frame clones and leaves some out. The sample lists approximately 530,000 clones; approximately 95% were seen once. The specimen was naive CD4+ T cells sorted from blood. Subset noted: CD45RA+ positively selected. The receptors shown here come from a woman younger than 45 in good health.

This chain links TRBV5-1 with TRBJ2-7; 8 bases map to TRBD2. The CDR3 sequence is 14 residues long. The junction had 17 bases not matched to a gene; V was cut back by 9 bases and J by 9 bases. Germline CDR1 reads SGHRS; CDR2 reads YFSETQ. In DNA form, the CDR3 reads TGCGCCACCTCGCCGGGGGGGGGCCTACGAGGGCAGTACTTC. It encodes CATSPGGGLRGQYF. Drawing the rest from reference TRBV5-1 and TRBJ2-7, the complete variable domain is KAGVTQTPRYLIKTRGQQVTLSCSPISGHRSVSWYQQTPGQGLQFLFEYFSETQRNKGNFPGRFSGRQFSNSRSEMNVSTLELGDSALYLCATSPGGGLRGQYFGPGTRLTVT.

The chain carries TRBV29-1 and TRBJ2-1; D is unclear. Germline loops: CDR1 SQVTM, CDR2 ANQGSEA. V lost 5 bases, J lost 10 bases, and 12 bases lay in between. This CDR3 spans 11 amino acids. CDR3 in DNA: TGCAGCGTTTCCCACATGGGAGAGCAGTTCTTC. This encodes CSVSHMGEQFF.

The chain employs TRBV30 and TRBJ2-7, with 11 positions matching TRBD1. This CDR3 has 15 residues. Germline V gives CDR1 GTSNPN, CDR2 SVGIG (reference sequence). V shed 2 bases, J shed 3 bases, and the junction held 6 bases outside the gene matches. The CDR3 DNA reads TGTGCCTGGAGTAAAATCGGGACAGGGGGCTACGAGCAGTACTTC. As protein: CAWSKIGTGGYEQYF.

This chain uses TRBV7-2 with TRBJ2-7; 9 bases are a match to TRBD2. V shed 4 bases and J 3 bases; nucleotides not matched to a gene: 19. CDR3 length: 19 residues. CDR1 SGHTA and CDR2 FQGNSA come from the germline V gene. The CDR3 nucleotides read TGTGCCAGCAGCTACCGGACAGGCGTGCTTAGCGGGAGTTTCTACGAGCAGTACTTC. This codes for CASSYRTGVLSGSFYEQYF.

A few counts support this clone. The chain carries TRBV7-9 and TRBJ1-2; D is unclear. Germline CDR1 is SEHNR and CDR2 is FQNEAQ (reference sequence). V was pared by 1 base and J by 11 bases, with 14 bases between. The CDR3 has 13 amino acids. CDR3: CASSLEAREVYTF. The CDR3 bases are TGTGCCAGCAGCTTAGAGGCGCGGGAGGTATACACCTTC.

The chain joins TRBV6-5 to TRBJ1-1; D not certain. This CDR3 has 13 amino acids. Per germline, CDR1 MNHEY and CDR2 SVGAGI. The ends were cut back, 0 bases at V and 3 bases at J, with 5 bases in the middle. The CDR3 nucleotides read TGTGCCAGCAGTTACTCGTTCGACACTGAAGCTTTCTTT. Translation gives CASSYSFDTEAFF.

This clone was detected once. The J gene is TRBJ2-3, the V gene TRBV2, with 7 bases matching TRBD2. CDR3 length equals 14 residues. Germline loops: CDR1 SNHLY, CDR2 FYNNEI. V dropped 7 bases and J dropped 4; count of bases not matched to a gene: 8. The CDR3 coding sequence is TGTGCCAGCACGTCTAGCGGTATGGCAGATACGCAGTATTTT. The encoded protein is CASTSSGMADTQYF.

V is TRBV5-1 and J is TRBJ2-6; 9 positions agree with TRBD1. The germline V gene encodes CDR1 SGHRS and CDR2 YFSETQ. Trimming took 0 bases from V and 5 from J; bases not matched to a gene: 6. The CDR3 runs 17 residues. The CDR3 reads CASSLVRTGEWANVLTF. The CDR3 coding sequence is TGCGCCAGCAGCTTGGTGCGGACAGGGGAGTGGGCCAACGTCCTGACTTTC. Full variable domain (remainder filled in from reference TRBV5-1 and TRBJ2-6): KAGVTQTPRYLIKTRGQQVTLSCSPISGHRSVSWYQQTPGQGLQFLFEYFSETQRNKGNFPGRFSGRQFSNSRSEMNVSTLELGDSALYLCASSLVRTGEWANVLTFGAGSRLTVL.

V gene TRBV28 combines with J gene TRBJ1-5, with a tentative D call TRBD1 (5 bases). The CDR3 loop spans 15 amino acids. Trimming pared 4 bases from V and 2 bases from J, leaving 12 bases between. Germline assignment: CDR1 MDHEN and CDR2 SYDVKM. CDR3 in DNA: TGTGCCAGCAGTTCCGGGGGTCGTGGCAATCAGCCCCAGCATTTT. Its protein product is CASSSGGRGNQPQHF.

The chain links TRBV6-5 to TRBJ2-7; 11 bases fit TRBD1. Germline V gene sequence: CDR1 MNHEY, CDR2 SVGAGI. The CDR3 loop spans 13 amino acids. V shed 6 bases, J shed 6 bases, and the junction held 4 bases outside the gene matches. The CDR3 loop is CASSRDRGGEQYF. CDR3 bases: TGTGCCAGCAGCCGGGACAGGGGGGGCGAGCAGTACTTC.

The V and J genes are TRBV5-1 and TRBJ2-1, with TRBD2 matching over 8 bases. CDR1 SGHRS and CDR2 YFSETQ come from the germline V gene. V lost 2 bases, J lost 4 bases, and 2 bases stayed unmatched. The CDR3 spans 14 residues. CDR3 sequence reads: CASSFREGYNEQFF. As DNA, the CDR3 is TGCGCCAGCAGCTTCCGGGAGGGGTACAATGAGCAGTTCTTC. The whole variable domain, remainder taken from reference TRBV5-1 and TRBJ2-1, is KAGVTQTPRYLIKTRGQQVTLSCSPISGHRSVSWYQQTPGQGLQFLFEYFSETQRNKGNFPGRFSGRQFSNSRSEMNVSTLELGDSALYLCASSFREGYNEQFFGPGTRLTVL.

Comment on this clone: Other DNA variants within this sample encode the same CDR3. In DNA form, the CDR3 reads TGTGCCAGCAGGAGGACAGGTTCTGGAAACACCATATATTTT. Its translation: CASRRTGSGNTIYF. The V call is TRBV27, the J call TRBJ1-3; 7 positions agree with TRBD1. In germline, CDR1 is MNHEY, CDR2 SMNVEV (reference sequence). Trimming took 6 bases from V and 1 from J; bases not matched to a gene: 3. The CDR3 extends over 14 amino acids.

Concerning this clone itself: The identical CDR3 is also encoded by other nucleotide sequences in the sample. This chain joins TRBV6-5 and TRBJ1-1; D not certain. The CDR3 length is 13 residues. Trimming removed 0 bases at V and 1 base at J, with 3 bases between. Germline V CDR1 and CDR2: MNHEY, SVGAGI. The CDR3 here is CASSYSQNTEAFF. CDR3 bases: TGTGCCAGCAGTTACTCACAGAACACTGAAGCTTTCTTT.

This chain joins TRBV7-9 and TRBJ2-6; no reliable D call. The CDR3 is made up of 17 amino acids. Trimming shortened V by 1 base and J by 0 bases, and 10 bases separated the two germline ends. In germline, CDR1 is SEHNR, CDR2 FQNEAQ (reference sequence). The CDR3 loop reads CASSLDGVNSGANVLTF. CDR3 nucleotides: TGTGCCAGCAGCTTAGACGGTGTGAACTCTGGGGCCAACGTCCTGACTTTC.

The chain is built from TRBV28 and TRBJ2-2; D not resolved. The germline V gene encodes CDR1 MDHEN and CDR2 SYDVKM. The CDR3 has 14 residues. Trimming stripped 3 bases from V and 6 bases from J, with 11 bases between. The CDR3 here is CASSFPGNSGELFF. The CDR3 coding sequence is TGTGCCAGCAGTTTCCCGGGTAACTCCGGGGAGCTGTTTTTT.

The chain has TRBV19 and TRBJ2-1, with D maybe TRBD2 (6 bases). Trimming took 9 bases from V and 6 from J, leaving 21 bases between them. Germline CDR1 reads LNHDA; CDR2 reads SQIVND (reference sequence). The CDR3 sequence is 15 residues long. CDR3 sequence reads: CASRVERAKGNEQFF. The CDR3 DNA is TGTGCCAGCAGAGTCGAGCGGGCCAAAGGCAATGAGCAGTTCTTC.

The chain carries TRBV2 and TRBJ2-7, with 8 bases fitting TRBD1. CDR1 is SNHLY and CDR2 is FYNNEI in the germline V gene. This CDR3 has 13 residues. The trim removed 6 bases at V and 6 bases at J, leaving 7 bases unmatched. The CDR3 reads CASRLGQGLEQYF. DNA for the CDR3: TGTGCCAGCAGGCTCGGACAGGGTCTCGAGCAGTACTTC.

This rearrangement joins TRBV5-5 to TRBJ1-2; possible D gene TRBD1, 6 bases. V was shortened by 4 bases and J by 8 bases, with 18 bases between the two germline ends. The CDR3 runs to 14 residues. Germline CDR1 is SGHKS and CDR2 is YYEKEE (reference sequence). As DNA, the CDR3 is TGTGCCAGCAGCCCCGGGACACAAGTTTTCGGCTACACCTTC. This gives the protein CASSPGTQVFGYTF.

The chain is built from TRBV11-2 and TRBJ2-5, with 9 bases that match TRBD2. Germline V gives CDR1 SGHAT, CDR2 FQNNGV. This CDR3 has 15 residues. V shed 4 bases and J 5 bases; nucleotides not matched to a gene: 8. CDR3: CASSSSTSGVETQYF. CDR3 coding DNA: TGTGCCAGCAGCTCCTCGACTAGCGGAGTGGAGACCCAGTACTTC. The entire variable domain, with the rest obtained from reference TRBV11-2 and TRBJ2-5, is as follows: EAGVAQSPRYKIIEKRQSVAFWCNPISGHATLYWYQQILGQGPKLLIQFQNNGVVDDSQLPKDRFSAERLKGVDSTLKIQPAKLEDSAVYLCASSSSTSGVETQYFGPGTRLLVL.

The V and J genes are TRBV18 and TRBJ2-3, with TRBD2 matching 10 bases. The CDR3 has 18 residues. V gave up 5 bases and J gave up 1 base; unmatched junction bases: 12. Germline V gene sequence: CDR1 KGHSH, CDR2 LQKENI. CDR3 sequence: CASSTGPPGTSGTDTQYF. The CDR3 nucleotides read TGTGCCAGCTCAACGGGGCCACCTGGGACTAGCGGCACAGATACGCAGTATTTT.

V is TRBV29-1 and J is TRBJ2-7, with D possibly matching TRBD1 (6 bases). There are 14 residues in the CDR3. The germline gives CDR1 SQVTM, CDR2 ANQGSEA. Trimming removed 7 bases at V and 6 bases at J, with 22 bases between. This CDR3 is CSATRGNFPGEQYF. The CDR3 bases are TGCAGCGCGACCAGGGGTAACTTTCCGGGCGAGCAGTACTTC.

The V and J genes are TRBV14 and TRBJ2-6, with D hard to call. The germline CDR1 and CDR2 sequences are SGHDN and FVKESK. V lost 4 bases and J lost 1, with 14 bases in between. This CDR3 comprises 17 residues. The CDR3 bases are TGTGCCAGCAGCCCTTTCCTCCTCACATCTGGGGCCAACGTCCTGACTTTC. This sequence encodes CASSPFLLTSGANVLTF.

Written as DNA, the CDR3 is TGTGCCAGCAGTGAAGGGGCCTTTAGGAACACTGAAGCTTTCTTT. It codes for CASSEGAFRNTEAFF. The chain is built from TRBV6-1 and TRBJ1-1; D is undetermined. V gave up 1 base and J gave up 1 base, with 10 bases separating them. Germline loops: CDR1 MNHNS, CDR2 SASEGT. This CDR3 region has 15 residues.

The chain uses TRBV14 and TRBJ1-2; 9 positions agree with TRBD1. CDR3 length: 15 residues. V was pared by 2 bases and J by 3 bases, with 4 bases of the junction left unmatched. Per the germline V gene, CDR1 is SGHDN and CDR2 is FVKESK. The CDR3 DNA reads as TGTGCCAGCAGCCAACCGGGACAGGGAGACTATGGCTACACCTTC. It encodes CASSQPGQGDYGYTF.

This chain uses TRBV6-5 with TRBJ1-5; 8 nucleotides match TRBD1. CDR3 length equals 15 residues. Germline V gives CDR1 MNHEY, CDR2 SVGAGI. The ends lost 6 bases at V and 0 bases at J; junction bases unmatched: 4. This CDR3 reads CASRPDRGSNQPQHF. CDR3 coding DNA: TGTGCCAGCAGACCCGACAGGGGTAGCAATCAGCCCCAGCATTTT.

V is TRBV10-3 and J is TRBJ2-3; 10 nucleotides align to TRBD2. The V and J ends lost 4 bases and 3 bases, in that order; junction bases with no gene match: 10. Germline V gene sequence: CDR1 ENHRY, CDR2 SYGVKD. This CDR3 has 17 residues. CDR3 loop: CAISGPERGGGTDTQYF. The CDR3, as DNA: TGTGCCATCAGTGGCCCGGAGCGGGGGGGAGGAACAGATACGCAGTATTTT.

The V gene is TRBV29-1, the J gene TRBJ2-5; tentative D call: TRBD1 (6 bases). CDR1 and CDR2 (germline): SQVTM, ANQGSEA. V was pared by 4 bases and J by 3 bases, with 21 bases between. CDR3 length equals 16 residues. Here the CDR3 reads CSVGGGPGTPKETQYF. As DNA, the CDR3 is TGCAGCGTTGGTGGCGGTCCGGGGACACCAAAAGAGACCCAGTACTTC. The full variable domain, with the rest looked up from reference TRBV29-1 and TRBJ2-5, is SAVISQKPSRDICQRGTSLTIQCQVDSQVTMMFWYRQQPGQSLTLIATANQGSEATYESGFVIDKFPISRPNLTFSTLTVSNMSPEDSSIYLCSVGGGPGTPKETQYFGPGTRLLVL.

The chain combines TRBV15 with TRBJ2-3; TRBD2 matches at 14 bases. With V trimmed by 6 bases and J by 6 bases, 8 bases remained unmatched. There are 16 residues in the CDR3. CDR1 is LNHNV, CDR2 YYDKDF, per germline (reference sequence). CDR3 loop: CATRIGTSGSLDTQYF. In DNA, the CDR3 is TGTGCCACCAGAATCGGGACTAGCGGGAGCCTCGATACGCAGTATTTT.